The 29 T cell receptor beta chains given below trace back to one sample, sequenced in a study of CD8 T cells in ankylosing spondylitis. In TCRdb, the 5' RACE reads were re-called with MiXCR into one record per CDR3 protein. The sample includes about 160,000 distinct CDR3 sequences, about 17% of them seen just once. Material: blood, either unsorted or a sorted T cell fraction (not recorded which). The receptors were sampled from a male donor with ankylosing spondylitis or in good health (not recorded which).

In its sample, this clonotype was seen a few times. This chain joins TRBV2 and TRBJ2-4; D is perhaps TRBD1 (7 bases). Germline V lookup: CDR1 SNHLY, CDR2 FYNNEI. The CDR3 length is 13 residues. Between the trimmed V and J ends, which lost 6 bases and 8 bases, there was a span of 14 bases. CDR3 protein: CASSAGQRDIQYF. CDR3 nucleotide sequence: TGTGCCAGCAGCGCGGGACAGAGAGACATTCAGTACTTC.

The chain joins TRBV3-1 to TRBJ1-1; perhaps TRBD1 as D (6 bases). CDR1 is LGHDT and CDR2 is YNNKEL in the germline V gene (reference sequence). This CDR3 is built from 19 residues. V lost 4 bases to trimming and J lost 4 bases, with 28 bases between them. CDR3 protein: CASSLTEGSTQGVGTEAFF. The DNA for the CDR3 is TGTGCCAGCAGCCTAACCGAGGGTTCGACACAGGGAGTCGGCACTGAAGCTTTCTTT.

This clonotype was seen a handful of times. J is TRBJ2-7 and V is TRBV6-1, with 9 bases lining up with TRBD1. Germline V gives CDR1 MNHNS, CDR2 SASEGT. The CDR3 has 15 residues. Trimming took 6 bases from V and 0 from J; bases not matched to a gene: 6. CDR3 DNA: TGTGCCAGCAGGTCCACAGGGGGCCTCTCCTACGAGCAGTACTTC. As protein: CASRSTGGLSYEQYF.

The CDR3 reads CASTPTSDTYEQYF. CDR3 in DNA: TGTGCCAGTACCCCGACTAGCGATACCTACGAGCAGTACTTC. The V and J genes are TRBV19 and TRBJ2-7; 8 nucleotides align to TRBD2. This CDR3 region has 14 residues. Looked up from germline, CDR1 is LNHDA and CDR2 is SQIVND (reference sequence). With V trimmed by 7 bases and J by 2 bases, 7 bases remained unmatched.

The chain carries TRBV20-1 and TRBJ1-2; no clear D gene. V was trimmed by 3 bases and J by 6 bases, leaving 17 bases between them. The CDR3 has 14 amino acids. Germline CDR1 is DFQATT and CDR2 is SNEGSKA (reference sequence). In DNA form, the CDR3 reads TGCAGTGCTAGCGTCACCTTCCCGCGCCATGGCTACACCTTC. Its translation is CSASVTFPRHGYTF.

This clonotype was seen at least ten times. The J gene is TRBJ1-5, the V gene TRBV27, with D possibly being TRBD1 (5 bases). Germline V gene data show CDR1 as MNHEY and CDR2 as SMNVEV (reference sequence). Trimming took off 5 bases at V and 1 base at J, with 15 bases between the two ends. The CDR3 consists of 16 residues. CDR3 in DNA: TGTGCCAGCAGTCGACAGCCCCCAGGCAGCAATCAGCCCCAGCATTTT. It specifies CASSRQPPGSNQPQHF.

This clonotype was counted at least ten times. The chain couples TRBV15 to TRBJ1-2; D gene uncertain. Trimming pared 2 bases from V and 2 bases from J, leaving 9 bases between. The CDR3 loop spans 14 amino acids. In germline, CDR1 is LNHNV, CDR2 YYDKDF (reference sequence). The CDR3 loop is CATSRLLGNYGYTF. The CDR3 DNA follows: TGTGCCACCAGCAGATTGCTAGGCAACTATGGCTACACCTTC.

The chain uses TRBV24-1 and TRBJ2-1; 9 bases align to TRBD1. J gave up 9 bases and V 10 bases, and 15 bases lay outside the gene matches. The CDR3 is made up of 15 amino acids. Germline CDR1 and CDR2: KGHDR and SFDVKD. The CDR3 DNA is TGTGCCACGAGAGGGGCAGGGACAGGGCCGGTTGAGCAGTTCTTC. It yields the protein CATRGAGTGPVEQFF.

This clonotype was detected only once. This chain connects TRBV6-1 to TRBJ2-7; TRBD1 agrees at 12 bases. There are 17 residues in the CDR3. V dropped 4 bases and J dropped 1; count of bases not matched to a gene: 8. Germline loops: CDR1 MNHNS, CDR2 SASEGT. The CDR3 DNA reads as TGTGCCAGCAGTGGGATGGGGACAGGGGGCAGGTCCTACGAGCAGTACTTC. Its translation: CASSGMGTGGRSYEQYF.

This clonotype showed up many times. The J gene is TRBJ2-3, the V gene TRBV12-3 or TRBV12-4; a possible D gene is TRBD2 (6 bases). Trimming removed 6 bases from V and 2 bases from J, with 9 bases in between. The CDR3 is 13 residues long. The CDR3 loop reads CASRLAATDTQYF. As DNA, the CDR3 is TGTGCCAGCAGACTAGCCGCCACAGATACGCAGTATTTT.

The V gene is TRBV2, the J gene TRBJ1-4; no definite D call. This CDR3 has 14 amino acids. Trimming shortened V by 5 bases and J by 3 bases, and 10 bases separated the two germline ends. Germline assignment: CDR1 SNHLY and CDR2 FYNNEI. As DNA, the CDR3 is TGTGCCAGCAGTTTCCAGGTAGCTAATGAAAAACTGTTTTTT. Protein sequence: CASSFQVANEKLFF.

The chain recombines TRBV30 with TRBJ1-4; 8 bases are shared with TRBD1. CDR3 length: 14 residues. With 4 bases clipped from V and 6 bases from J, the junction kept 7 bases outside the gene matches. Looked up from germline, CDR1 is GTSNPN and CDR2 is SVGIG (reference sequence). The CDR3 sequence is CAWNRQGKDEKLFF. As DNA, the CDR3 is TGTGCCTGGAATCGACAGGGGAAGGATGAAAAACTGTTTTTT. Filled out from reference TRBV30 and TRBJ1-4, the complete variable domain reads SQTIHQWPATLVQPVGSPLSLECTVEGTSNPNLYWYRQAAGRGLQLLFYSVGIGQISSEVPQNLSASRPQDRQFILSSKKLLLSDSGFYLCAWNRQGKDEKLFFGSGTQLSVL.

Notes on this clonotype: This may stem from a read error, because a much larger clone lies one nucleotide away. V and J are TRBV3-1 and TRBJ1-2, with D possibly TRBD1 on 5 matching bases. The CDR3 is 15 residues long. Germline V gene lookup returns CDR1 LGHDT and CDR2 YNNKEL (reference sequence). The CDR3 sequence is CACSLSAGTVYGYTF. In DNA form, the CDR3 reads TGTGCCTGCAGCCTCTCCGCCGGGACGGTCTATGGCTACACCTTC.

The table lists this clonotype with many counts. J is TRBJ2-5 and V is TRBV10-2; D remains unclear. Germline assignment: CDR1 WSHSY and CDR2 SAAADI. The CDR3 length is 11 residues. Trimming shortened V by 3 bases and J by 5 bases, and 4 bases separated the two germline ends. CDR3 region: CASSDGETQYF. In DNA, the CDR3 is TGCGCCAGCAGTGACGGGGAGACCCAGTACTTC.

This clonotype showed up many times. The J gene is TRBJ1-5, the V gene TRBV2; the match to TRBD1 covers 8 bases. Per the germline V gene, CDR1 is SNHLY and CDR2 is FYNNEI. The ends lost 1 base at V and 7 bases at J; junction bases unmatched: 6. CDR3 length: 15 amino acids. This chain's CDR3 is CASSEGTGQGQPQHF. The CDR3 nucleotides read TGTGCCAGCAGTGAAGGGACAGGGCAGGGCCAGCCCCAGCATTTT.

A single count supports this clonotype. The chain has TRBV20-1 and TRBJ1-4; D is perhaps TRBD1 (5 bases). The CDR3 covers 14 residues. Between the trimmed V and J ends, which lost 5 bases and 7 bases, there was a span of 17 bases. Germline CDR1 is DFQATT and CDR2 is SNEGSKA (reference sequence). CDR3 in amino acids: CSASAGGEGEKLFF. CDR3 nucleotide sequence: TGCAGTGCTTCAGCGGGGGGGGAGGGTGAAAAACTGTTTTTT.

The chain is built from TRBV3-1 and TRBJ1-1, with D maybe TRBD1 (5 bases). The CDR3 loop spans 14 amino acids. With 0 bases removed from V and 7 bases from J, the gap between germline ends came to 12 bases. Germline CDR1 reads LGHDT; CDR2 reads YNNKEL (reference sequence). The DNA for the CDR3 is TGTGCCAGCAGCCAAGATAGTGGGACGTATGAAGCTTTCTTT. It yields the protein CASSQDSGTYEAFF.

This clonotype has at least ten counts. The CDR3 DNA reads TGTGCCAGCAGCCCTCCTGGGGGGGTCTACGAGCAGTACTTC. It is translated as CASSPPGGVYEQYF. The V and J genes are TRBV3-1 and TRBJ2-7; 7 bases fit TRBD2. The V gene end was trimmed by 4 bases and the J gene end by 3 bases; junction bases not matched to a gene: 6. The CDR3 is made up of 14 amino acids. Germline loops: CDR1 LGHDT, CDR2 YNNKEL (reference sequence).

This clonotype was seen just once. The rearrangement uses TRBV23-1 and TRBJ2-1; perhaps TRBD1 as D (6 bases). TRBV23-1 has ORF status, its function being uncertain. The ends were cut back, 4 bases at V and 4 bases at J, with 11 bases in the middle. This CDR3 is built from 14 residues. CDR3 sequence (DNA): TGCGCCAGCAGTCTAAACAGGGAGTACAATGAGCAGTTCTTC. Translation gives CASSLNREYNEQFF.

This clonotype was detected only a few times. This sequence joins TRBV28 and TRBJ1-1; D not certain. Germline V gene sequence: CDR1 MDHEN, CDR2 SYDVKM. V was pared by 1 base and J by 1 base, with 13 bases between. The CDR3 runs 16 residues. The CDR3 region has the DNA TGTGCCAGCAGTTTATTTATTGACCCCCGGAACACTGAAGCTTTCTTT. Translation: CASSLFIDPRNTEAFF.

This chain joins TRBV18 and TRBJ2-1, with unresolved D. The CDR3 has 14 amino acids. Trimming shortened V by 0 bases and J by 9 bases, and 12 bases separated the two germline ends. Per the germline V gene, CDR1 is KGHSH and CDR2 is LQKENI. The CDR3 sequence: CASSPPGRTGEQFF. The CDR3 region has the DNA TGTGCCAGCTCACCACCGGGTAGGACGGGTGAGCAGTTCTTC. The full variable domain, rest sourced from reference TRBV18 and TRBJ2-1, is NAGVMQNPRHLVRRRGQEARLRCSPMKGHSHVYWYRQLPEEGLKFMVYLQKENIIDESGMPKERFSAEFPKEGPSILRIQQVVRGDSAAYFCASSPPGRTGEQFFGPGTRLTVL.

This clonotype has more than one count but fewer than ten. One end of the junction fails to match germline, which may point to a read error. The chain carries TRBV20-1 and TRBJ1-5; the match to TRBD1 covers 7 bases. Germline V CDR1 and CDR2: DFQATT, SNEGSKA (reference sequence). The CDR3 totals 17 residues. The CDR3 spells CCARGTGASATRQPQHF. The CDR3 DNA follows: TGCTGTGCTAGAGGTACAGGGGCCTCGGCGACACGTCAGCCCCAGCATTTT.

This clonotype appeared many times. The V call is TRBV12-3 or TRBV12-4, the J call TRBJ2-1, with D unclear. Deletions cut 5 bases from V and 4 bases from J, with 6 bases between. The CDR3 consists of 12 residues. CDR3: CASSPLYNEQFF. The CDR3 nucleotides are TGTGCCAGCAGTCCGCTGTACAATGAGCAGTTCTTC.

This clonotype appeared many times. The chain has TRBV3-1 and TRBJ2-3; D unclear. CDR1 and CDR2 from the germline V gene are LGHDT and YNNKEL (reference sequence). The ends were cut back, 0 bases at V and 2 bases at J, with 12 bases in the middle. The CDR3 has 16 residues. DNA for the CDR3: TGTGCCAGCAGCCAAGACACCGGTGGGAACACAGATACGCAGTATTTT. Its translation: CASSQDTGGNTDTQYF.

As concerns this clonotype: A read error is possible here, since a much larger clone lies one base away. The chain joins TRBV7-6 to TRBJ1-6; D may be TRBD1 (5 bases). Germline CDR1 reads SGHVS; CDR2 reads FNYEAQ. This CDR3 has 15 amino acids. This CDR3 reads CVSSLAGTPNSPLHF. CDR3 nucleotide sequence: TGTGTCAGCAGCTTAGCCGGGACGCCGAATTCACCCCTCCACTTT.

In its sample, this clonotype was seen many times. The CDR3 DNA reads as TGCGCCAGCAGCCAGGGACTCTCGGGACTTAAGAGCTCCTACGAGCAGTACTTC. Amino acid sequence: CASSQGLSGLKSSYEQYF. The chain combines TRBV4-1 with TRBJ2-7, with a possible D match to TRBD2 (6 bases). This CDR3 contains 18 residues. V lost 3 bases to trimming and J lost 0 bases, with 21 bases between them. Germline CDR1 and CDR2: MGHRA and YSYEKL.

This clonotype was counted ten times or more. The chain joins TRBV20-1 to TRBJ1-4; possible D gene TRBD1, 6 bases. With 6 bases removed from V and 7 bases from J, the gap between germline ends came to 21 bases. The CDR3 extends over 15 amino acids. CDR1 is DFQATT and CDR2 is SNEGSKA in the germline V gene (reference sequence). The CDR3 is CSAGEGRGVSEKLFF. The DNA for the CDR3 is TGCAGTGCCGGCGAGGGGAGGGGGGTATCTGAAAAACTGTTTTTT.

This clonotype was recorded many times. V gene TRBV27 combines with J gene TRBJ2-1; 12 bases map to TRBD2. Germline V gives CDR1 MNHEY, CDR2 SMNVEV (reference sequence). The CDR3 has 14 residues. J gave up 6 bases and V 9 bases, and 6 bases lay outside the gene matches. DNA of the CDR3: TGTGCCAGGGGGCTAGCGGGAGGGCCCAATGAGCAGTTCTTC. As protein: CARGLAGGPNEQFF.

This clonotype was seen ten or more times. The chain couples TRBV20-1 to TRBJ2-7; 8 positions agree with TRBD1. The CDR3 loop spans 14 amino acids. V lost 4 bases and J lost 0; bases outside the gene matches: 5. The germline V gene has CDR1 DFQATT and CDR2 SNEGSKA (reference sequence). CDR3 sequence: CSAKDREISYEQYF. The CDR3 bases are TGCAGTGCTAAGGACAGGGAAATCTCCTACGAGCAGTACTTC.